The count of the clone carrying this T cell receptor beta chain is one. What it recognizes is unknown. These data belong to a study of cytomegalovirus exposure and HLA in healthy donors. Findings of the study overall: An Asian-associated ancestry cluster reportedly showed fewer N-insertions than the approximately 700-donor mean in a later analysis. In a later analysis, HLA-C alleles had the fewest associated TCRs, DRB1 alleles the most. In presence/absence analyses, roughly uniform sequencing depth across donors was assumed.

13 Jbeta primers and 60 Vbeta primers were used for the PCR. Measured with immunoSEQ multiplex PCR; TCRdb has only the in-frame clones, and not every one. The table lists around 120,000 clones, about 80% of them singletons. The CDR3 runs to 16 residues. Trimming cost V 4 bases and J 2 bases; bases outside gene matches: 3. Germline V CDR1 and CDR2: MNHEY, SVGAGI. Though nominally healthy at sampling, donors likely had unrecorded immune exposures. The TCR sequence derives from a man aged 18-30 years in good health and CMV-seronegative. V gene TRBV6-5 combines with J gene TRBJ1-3; 12 nucleotides agree with TRBD1. Sequences were obtained from PBMCs. DNA for the CDR3: TGTGCCAGCAGTTCCGGGACAGGGGGCACTGGAAACACCATATATTTT. Protein: CASSSGTGGTGNTIYF.